Detailed here is one TCR beta chain. Seattle patient enrollment occurred during active infection, with longitudinal follow-up thereafter. This entry comes from a study of blood T cell repertoires in COVID-19. About the research overall: COVID-19 samples, acute and convalescent, were from the United States, Italy and Spain.

Per the original methods: Amplification with reference gene primers provided the estimates of nucleated cell counts. Method: immunoSEQ multiplex PCR; TCRdb's copy keeps in-frame clones and lacks some. The V and J calls and clone size are taken from that table; D and trimming were inferred from the DNA. The sample yields 75,000 to 80,000 clones, about 85% seen once. The TCR was taken from a man in his 60s with COVID-19, enrolled during active disease. Sequences were obtained from peripheral blood.

CDR3 in DNA: TGCGCCAGCAGCTTGGAGACAGGGAACAATCAGCCCCAGCATTTT. Amino acid sequence: CASSLETGNNQPQHF. This chain uses TRBV5-1 with TRBJ1-5; 7 positions agree with TRBD1. The CDR3 has 15 residues. In germline, CDR1 is SGHRS, CDR2 YFSETQ. After removal of 0 bases from V and 3 bases from J, the junction contained 3 bases not matched to a gene.